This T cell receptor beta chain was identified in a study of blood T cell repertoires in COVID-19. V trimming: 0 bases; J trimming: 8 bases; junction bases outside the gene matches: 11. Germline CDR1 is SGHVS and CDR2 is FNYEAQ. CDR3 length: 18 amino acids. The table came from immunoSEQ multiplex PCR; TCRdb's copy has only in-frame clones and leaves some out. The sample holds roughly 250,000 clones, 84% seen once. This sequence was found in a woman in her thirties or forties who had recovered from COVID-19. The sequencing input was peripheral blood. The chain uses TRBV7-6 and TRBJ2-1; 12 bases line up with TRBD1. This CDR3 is CASSLALSGTGGLDEQFF. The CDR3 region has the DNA TGTGCCAGCAGCTTAGCCCTTTCCGGGACAGGGGGCTTAGATGAGCAGTTCTTC.